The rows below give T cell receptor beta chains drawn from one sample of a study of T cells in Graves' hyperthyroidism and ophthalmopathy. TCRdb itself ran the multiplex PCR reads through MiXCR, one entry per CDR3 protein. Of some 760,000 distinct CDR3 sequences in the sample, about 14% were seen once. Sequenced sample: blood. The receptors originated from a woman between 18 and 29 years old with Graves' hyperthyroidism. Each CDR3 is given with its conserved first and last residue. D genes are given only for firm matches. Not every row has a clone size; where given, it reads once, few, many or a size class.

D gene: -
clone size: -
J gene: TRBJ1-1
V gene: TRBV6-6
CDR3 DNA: TGTGCCAGCAGTTACGATCAAAGGGGAATGAACACTGAAGCTTTCTTT
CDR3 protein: CASSYDQRGMNTEAFF

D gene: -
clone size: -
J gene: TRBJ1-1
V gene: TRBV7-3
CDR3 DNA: TGTGCCAGCAGCTTACAGGGCGGGCCCAGGACTGAAGCTTTCTTT
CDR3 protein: CASSLQGGPRTEAFF

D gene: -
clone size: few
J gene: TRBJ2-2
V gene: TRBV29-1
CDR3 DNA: TGCAGCGTCCAGGGGAACGCGAACACCGGGGAGCTGTTTTTT
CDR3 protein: CSVQGNANTGELFF

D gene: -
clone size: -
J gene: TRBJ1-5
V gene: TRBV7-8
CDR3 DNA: TGTGCCAGCAGCTTAAGCAGGACCAGCAATCAGCCCCAGCATTTT
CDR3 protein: CASSLSRTSNQPQHF

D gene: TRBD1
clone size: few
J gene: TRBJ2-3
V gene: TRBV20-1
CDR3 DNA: TGCAGTGCTGGACAGGGAACAGATACGCAGTATTTT
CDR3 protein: CSAGQGTDTQYF

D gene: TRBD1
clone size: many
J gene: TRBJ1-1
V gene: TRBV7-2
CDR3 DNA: TGTGCCAGCAGCTCAGGACAGGGGGCGCGCACTGAAGCTTTCTTT
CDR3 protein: CASSSGQGARTEAFF

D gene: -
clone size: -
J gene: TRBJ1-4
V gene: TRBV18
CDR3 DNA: TGTGCCAGCTCACCACGTCAGGGGTCGAGTGAAAAACTGTTTTTT
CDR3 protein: CASSPRQGSSEKLFF

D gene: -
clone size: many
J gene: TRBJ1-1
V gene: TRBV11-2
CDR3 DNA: TGTGCCAGCAGCTCTCGACAGGCCGGGAGGACTGAAGCTTTCTTT
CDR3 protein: CASSSRQAGRTEAFF

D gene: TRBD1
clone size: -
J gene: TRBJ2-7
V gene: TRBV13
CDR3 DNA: TGTGCCAGCAGCTTATTTACAGGGGGCTACGAGCAGTACTTC
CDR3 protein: CASSLFTGGYEQYF

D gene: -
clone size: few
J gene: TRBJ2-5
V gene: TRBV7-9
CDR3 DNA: TGTGCCAGCAGCCCCTCCGGGACGGCACTACAAGAGACCCAGTACTTC
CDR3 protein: CASSPSGTALQETQYF

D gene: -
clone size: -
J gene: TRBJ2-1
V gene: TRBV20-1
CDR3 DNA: TGCAGTGCTAGGGGGATTCGGGAGTCCGGGCCACACAATGAGCAGTTCTTC
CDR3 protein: CSARGIRESGPHNEQFF

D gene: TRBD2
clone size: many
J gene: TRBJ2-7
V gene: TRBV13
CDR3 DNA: TGTGCCAGCAGCCCCATAGCGGGAGGTAAGATCCCCCACGAGCAGTACTTC
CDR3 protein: CASSPIAGGKIPHEQYF

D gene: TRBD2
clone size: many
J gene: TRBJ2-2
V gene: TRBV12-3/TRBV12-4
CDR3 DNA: TGTGCCAGCTCCGCGGGAGAGAACACCGGGGAGCTGTTTTTT
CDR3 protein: CASSAGENTGELFF

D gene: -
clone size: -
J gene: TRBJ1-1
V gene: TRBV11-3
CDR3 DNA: TGTGCCAGCAGCTTAGGGGTTAAGGACACTGAAGCTTTCTTT
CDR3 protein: CASSLGVKDTEAFF

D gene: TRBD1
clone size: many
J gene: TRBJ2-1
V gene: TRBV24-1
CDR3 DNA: TGTGCCACCAGTGACCAGGGACAGGGTTTCGACAATGAGCAGTTCTTC
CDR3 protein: CATSDQGQGFDNEQFF

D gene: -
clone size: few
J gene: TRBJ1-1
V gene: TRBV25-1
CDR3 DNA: TGTGCCAGCAGTGATCGGGGTGAAGCTTTCTTT
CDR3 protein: CASSDRGEAFF

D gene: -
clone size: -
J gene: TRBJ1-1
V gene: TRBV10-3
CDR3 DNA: TGTGCCATCAGCCCCGAGCGTAGCACTGAAGCTTTCTTT
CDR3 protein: CAISPERSTEAFF

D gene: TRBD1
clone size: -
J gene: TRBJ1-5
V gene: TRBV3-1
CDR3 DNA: TGTGCCAGCAGCCAAGGGACAGGGGGGATAAGCAATCAGCCCCAGCATTTT
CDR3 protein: CASSQGTGGISNQPQHF

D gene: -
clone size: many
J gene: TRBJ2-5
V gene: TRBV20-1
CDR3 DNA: TGCAGTGCAGGGACTCGTCAAGAGACCCAGTACTTC
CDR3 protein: CSAGTRQETQYF

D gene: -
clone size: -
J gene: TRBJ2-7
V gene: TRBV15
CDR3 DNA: TGTGCCACCAGCAGAGAGGCAGATAACTACGAGCAGTACTTC
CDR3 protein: CATSREADNYEQYF

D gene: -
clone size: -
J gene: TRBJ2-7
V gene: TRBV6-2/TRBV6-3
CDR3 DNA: TGTGCCAGCAGTATCAGGCCTCGGGGCTACGAGCAGTACTTC
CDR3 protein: CASSIRPRGYEQYF

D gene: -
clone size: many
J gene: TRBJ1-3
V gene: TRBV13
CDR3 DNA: TGTGCCAGCAGCCCTTCCCTCTCTGGACGAAACACCATATATTTT
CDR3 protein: CASSPSLSGRNTIYF

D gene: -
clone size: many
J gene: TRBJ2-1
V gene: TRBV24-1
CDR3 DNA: TGTGCCACCAGTGATATGGGGATGTTTAACGGCGAACCGTCCTACAATGAGCAGTTCTTC
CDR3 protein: CATSDMGMFNGEPSYNEQFF

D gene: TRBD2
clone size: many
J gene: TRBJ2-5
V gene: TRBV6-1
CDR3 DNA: TGTGCCAGCATTCCCGGGGGGGGGGGCGGAGAGACCCAGTACTTC
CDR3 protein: CASIPGGGGGETQYF

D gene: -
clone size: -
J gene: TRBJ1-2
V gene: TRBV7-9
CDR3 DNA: TGTGCCAGCAGCTTAGTGACCCACTATGGCTACACCTTC
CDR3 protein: CASSLVTHYGYTF

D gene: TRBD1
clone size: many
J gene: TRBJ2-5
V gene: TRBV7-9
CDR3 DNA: TGTGCCAGCGGGGGGACAGGGATGGAGACCCAGTACTTC
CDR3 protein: CASGGTGMETQYF

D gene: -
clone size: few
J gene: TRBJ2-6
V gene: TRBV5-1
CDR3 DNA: TGCGCCAGCAGCCCTCCCGACACATCTGGGGCCAACGTCCTGACTTTC
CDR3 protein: CASSPPDTSGANVLTF

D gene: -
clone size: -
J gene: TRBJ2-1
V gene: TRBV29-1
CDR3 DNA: TGCAGCGTTGTAGGGCCAGGGTGGAATGAGCAGTTCTTC
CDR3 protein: CSVVGPGWNEQFF

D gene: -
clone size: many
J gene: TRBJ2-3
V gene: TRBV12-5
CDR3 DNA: TGTGCTAGTGGTAAGGGGGAGGGCTTAGATACGCAGTATTTT
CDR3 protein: CASGKGEGLDTQYF

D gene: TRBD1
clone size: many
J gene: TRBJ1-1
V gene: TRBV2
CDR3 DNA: TGTGCCAGCAGTGGGAAGAGGACAGGTGGAGTTGACACTGAAGCTTTCTTT
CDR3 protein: CASSGKRTGGVDTEAFF

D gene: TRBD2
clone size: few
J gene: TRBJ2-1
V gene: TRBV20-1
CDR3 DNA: TGCAGTGCTACCCCGGCCGTGTGGCTAGCGGACTACAATGAGCAGTTCTTC
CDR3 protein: CSATPAVWLADYNEQFF

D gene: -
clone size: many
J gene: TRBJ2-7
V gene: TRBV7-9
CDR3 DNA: TGTGCCAGCAGCTTAGCGGGGGCAGGGCCCGGGGGGAAAGCCTCCTACGAGCAGTACTTC
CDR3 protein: CASSLAGAGPGGKASYEQYF

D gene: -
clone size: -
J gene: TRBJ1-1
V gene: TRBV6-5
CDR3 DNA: TGTGCCAGCAGTTACTCCCCCGAAACCAACACTGAAGCTTTCTTT
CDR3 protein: CASSYSPETNTEAFF

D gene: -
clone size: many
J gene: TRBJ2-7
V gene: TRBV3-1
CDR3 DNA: TGTGCCAGCAGCCAAGGGGGGTGGACCCCCTACGAGCAGTACTTC
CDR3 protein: CASSQGGWTPYEQYF

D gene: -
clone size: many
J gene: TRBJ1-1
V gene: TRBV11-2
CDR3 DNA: TGTGCCAGCAGCCCCGCCGATGAAGCTTTCTTT
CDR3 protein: CASSPADEAFF

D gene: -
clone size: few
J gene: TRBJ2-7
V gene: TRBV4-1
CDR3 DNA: TGCGCCAGCAGGCCCAGCGAGGACCGACAGTACGAGCAGTACTTC
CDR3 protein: CASRPSEDRQYEQYF

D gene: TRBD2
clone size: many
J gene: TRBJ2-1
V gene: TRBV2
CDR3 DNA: TGTGCCAGCAGTGTTTGGGCTAGCGGGATGGATGAGCAGTTCTTC
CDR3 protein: CASSVWASGMDEQFF

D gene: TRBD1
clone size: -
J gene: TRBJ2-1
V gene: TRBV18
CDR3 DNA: TGTGCCAGCTCATTACAGACCGGGACAGTCTACAATGAGCAGTTCTTC
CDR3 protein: CASSLQTGTVYNEQFF

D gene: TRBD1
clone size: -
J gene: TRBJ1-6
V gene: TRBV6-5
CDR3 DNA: TGTGCCAGCAGTTACGCGACAGGGTATAATTCACCCCTCCACTTT
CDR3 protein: CASSYATGYNSPLHF

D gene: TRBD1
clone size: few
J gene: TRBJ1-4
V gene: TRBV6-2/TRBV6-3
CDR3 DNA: TGTGCCAGCTCCGGGACAGGAAACGAAAAACTGTTTTTT
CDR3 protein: CASSGTGNEKLFF

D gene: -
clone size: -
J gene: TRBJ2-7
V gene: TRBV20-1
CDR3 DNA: TGCAGTGCTAGAGCCCTGCGGAACACGAACGAGCAGTACTTC
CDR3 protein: CSARALRNTNEQYF

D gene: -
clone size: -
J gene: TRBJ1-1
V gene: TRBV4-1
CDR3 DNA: TGCGCCAGCAGCCCGACTAGGGGCCGATATATCGGAGCTTTCTTT
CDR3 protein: CASSPTRGRYIGAFF

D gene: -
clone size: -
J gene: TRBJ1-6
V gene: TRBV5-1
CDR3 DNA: TGCGCCAGCAGCTTGGGGCAGGAAAGCTCCTATAATTCACCCCTCCACTTT
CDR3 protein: CASSLGQESSYNSPLHF

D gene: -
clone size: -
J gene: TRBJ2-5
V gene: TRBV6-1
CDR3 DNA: TGTGCCAGCAGTGAATCCGGCCACCAAGAGACCCAGTACTTC
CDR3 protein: CASSESGHQETQYF

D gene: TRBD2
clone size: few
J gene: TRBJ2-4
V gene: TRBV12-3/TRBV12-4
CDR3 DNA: TGTGCCAGCAGTCAATGGGGGGGGGGAAACATTCAGTACTTC
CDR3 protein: CASSQWGGGNIQYF

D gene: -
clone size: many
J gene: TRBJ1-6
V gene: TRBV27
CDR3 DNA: TGTGCCAGCAGTTACGGGACACCTAATTCACCCCTCCACTTT
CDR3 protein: CASSYGTPNSPLHF

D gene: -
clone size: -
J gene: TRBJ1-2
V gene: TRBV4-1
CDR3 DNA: TGCGCCAGCAGCCAGGCCCTTCGACGGATTACTCTCAACTATGGCTACACCTTC
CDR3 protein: CASSQALRRITLNYGYTF

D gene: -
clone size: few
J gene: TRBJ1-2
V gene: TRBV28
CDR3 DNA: TGTGCCAGCAGTTCGACAGATTATGGCTACACCTTC
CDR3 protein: CASSSTDYGYTF

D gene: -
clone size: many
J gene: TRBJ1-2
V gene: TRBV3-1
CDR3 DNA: TGTGCCAGCAGCCAAGATATCGAGACCGTTCCGGGCGGCTACACCTTC
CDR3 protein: CASSQDIETVPGGYTF

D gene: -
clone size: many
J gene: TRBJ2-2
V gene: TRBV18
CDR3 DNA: TGTGCCGGCGCGTCACAGGGATGGGACACCGGGGAGCTGTTTTTT
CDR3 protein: CAGASQGWDTGELFF

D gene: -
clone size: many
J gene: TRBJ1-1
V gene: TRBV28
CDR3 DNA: TGTGCCAGCGGGACACCCCGTCTCCGAGACGAGAAAGCTTTCTTT
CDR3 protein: CASGTPRLRDEKAFF

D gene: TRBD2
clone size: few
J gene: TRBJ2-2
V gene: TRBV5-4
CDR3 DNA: TGTGCCAGCAGCCAGGCTCGGGCTAGCGGGAGTAAGAGGGAGCTGTTTTTT
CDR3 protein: CASSQARASGSKRELFF

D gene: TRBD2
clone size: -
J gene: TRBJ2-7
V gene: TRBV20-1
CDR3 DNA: TGCAGTGCTAGAAATCATCGGGCGGAGCGGGGTGAGGGTTACGAGCAGTACTTC
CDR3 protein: CSARNHRAERGEGYEQYF

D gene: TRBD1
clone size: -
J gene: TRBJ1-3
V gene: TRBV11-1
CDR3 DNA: TGTGCCAGCAGCTTGGAGGGGGCTCGCTCTGGAAACACCATATATTTT
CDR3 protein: CASSLEGARSGNTIYF

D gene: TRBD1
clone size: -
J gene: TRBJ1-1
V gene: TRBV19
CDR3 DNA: TGTGCCAGTAGCTGGACAGGGTATGGCACTGAAGCTTTCTTT
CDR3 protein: CASSWTGYGTEAFF

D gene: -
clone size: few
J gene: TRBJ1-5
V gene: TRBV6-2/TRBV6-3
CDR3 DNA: TGTGCCAGCAGTTACAAGGGCCAGGCGTATTATAGCAATCAGCCCCAGCATTTT
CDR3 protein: CASSYKGQAYYSNQPQHF

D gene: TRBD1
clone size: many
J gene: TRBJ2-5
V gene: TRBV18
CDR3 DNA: TGTGCCAGCTCAGGACAGGGCAAAGAGACCCAGTACTTC
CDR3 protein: CASSGQGKETQYF

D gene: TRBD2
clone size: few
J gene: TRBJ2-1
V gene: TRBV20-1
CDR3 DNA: TGCAGTGCTACCGCGGGGGGTCACAATGAGCAGTTCTTC
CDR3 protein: CSATAGGHNEQFF

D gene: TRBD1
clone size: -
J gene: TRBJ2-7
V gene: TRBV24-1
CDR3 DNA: TGTGCCACCAGCCGAACCGGGACAGCCCAAAATGAGCAGTACTTC
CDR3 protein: CATSRTGTAQNEQYF